This T cell receptor beta chain was identified in a study of blood T cell repertoires in COVID-19. The wider study: Material from acute and convalescent COVID-19 was sourced from the United States, Italy and Spain. PBMCs, B-cell-depleted T cells, or T cells were the source of the cDNA or gDNA that made up the material.

The CDR3 length is 13 residues. Germline V gene sequence: CDR1 SGHAT, CDR2 FQNNGV. V was clipped by 5 bases and J by 4 bases; unmatched bases: 4. Per the original data handling: Amplified reference gene primers provided the basis for estimating nucleated cell counts. TCRdb's copy holds only in-frame clones and misses some; the assay was immunoSEQ multiplex PCR. That table gives V, J and clone size, and the DNA gave D and trimming. The sample lists roughly 56,000 clones, approximately 83% occurring once. Material for sequencing was peripheral blood. The clonotype comes from a human donor in a cohort sampled during active COVID-19. This rearrangement joins TRBV11-2 to TRBJ1-2; 7 bases fit TRBD1. CDR3 sequence (DNA): TGTGCCAGCAGCCATGACAGGGTCTATGGCTACACCTTC. Translated, it gives CASSHDRVYGYTF.